This T cell receptor (beta chain) was identified in a study of blood T cell repertoires in COVID-19. For the study at large: Some COVID-19 samples were acute and others convalescent; all came from the United States, Italy and Spain. PBMCs, B-cell-depleted T cells, or T cells were the source of the cDNA or gDNA that made up the material.

On this clone itself: The junction departs from germline at one end; a sequencing error may be responsible.

This CDR3 spans 13 amino acids. Germline CDR1 LNHNV, CDR2 YYDKDF (reference sequence). While infection was still active, Seattle patients were enrolled and then followed longitudinally. TCRdb keeps only in-frame clones here, not all; method: immunoSEQ multiplex PCR. The table includes fewer than 350,000 clones, approximately 90% detected once. The TCR was taken from a young man with COVID-19, enrolled during active disease. The genes are TRBV15 and TRBJ1-2; 7 nucleotides line up with TRBD1. Sequencing was done on a sample of peripheral blood. CDR3 sequence (DNA): TGTGCCACCAGCAGCGACACAGGGGTATATTTCGCCTTC. Amino acid sequence: CATSSDTGVYFAF.